The rows below give T cell receptor beta chains drawn from one sample of a study of T cell clones after liver transplantation. Sequenced by immunoSEQ multiplex PCR; TCRdb stores in-frame clones only, minus some. This sample has approximately 100,000 clones, with roughly four fifths found just once. The material sequenced was CD4+ T cells from blood, taken approximately 45 months after liver transplant. The receptor source for this set is a human patient who received a liver transplant. Some T cells may be the graft donor's. CDR3s include the opening cysteine and the closing phenylalanine or tryptophan. The D gene is left open where the match is weak. The size field is filled for only some rows; it gives once, few, many or a size class.

>TRBJ1-5|NA|NA|TRBV19
TGTGCCAGTAGTAAGGTGTCGACAGGAGATCAGCCCCAGCATTTT
CASSKVSTGDQPQHF
>TRBJ1-2|NA|NA|TRBV2
TGTGCCAGCAGTGAACGGGACTATGGCTACACCTTC
CASSERDYGYTF
>TRBJ1-2|TRBD1|NA|TRBV15
TGTGCCACCAGCAGAGCCGGCCCCGGACAGGGGCAGGGGGGCTACACCTTC
CATSRAGPGQGQGGYTF
>TRBJ2-2|NA|NA|TRBV5-1
TGCGCCAGCAGCTTGGAGGCCGGGGAGCTGTTTTTT
CASSLEAGELFF
>TRBJ2-1|TRBD2|NA|TRBV14
TGTGCCAGCAGTAAAGGGCTAGCGGCCTCCTACAATGAGCAGTTCTTC
CASSKGLAASYNEQFF
>TRBJ2-7|NA|few|TRBV6-5
TGTGCCAGCAGTTGGGGTACAGGGATCGGGCCCTACGAGCAGTACTTC
CASSWGTGIGPYEQYF
>TRBJ2-7|TRBD2|NA|TRBV19
TGTGCCAGTCCGCGGGGGGCCTACGAGCAGTACTTC
CASPRGAYEQYF
>TRBJ1-1|NA|NA|TRBV30
TGTGCCTTGGGGAACACTGAAGCTTTCTTT
CALGNTEAFF
>TRBJ2-5|NA|once|TRBV6-6
TGTGCCAGCAGTTCACAGGGCACGGGTAGGGAGACCCAGTACTTC
CASSSQGTGRETQYF
>TRBJ2-2|NA|NA|TRBV2
TGTGCCAGCAGTTTTACGGGACTTACCGGGGAGCTGTTTTTT
CASSFTGLTGELFF
>TRBJ1-1|NA|NA|TRBV28
TGTGCCAGCAGCCCCCCAGGCGGGGTGGCTGAAGCTTTCTTT
CASSPPGGVAEAFF
>TRBJ2-7|TRBD1|NA|TRBV5-1
TGCGCCAGCAGCCCGGGACAGGGTCTTCGGGGGTCCTACGAGCAGTACTTC
CASSPGQGLRGSYEQYF
>TRBJ2-7|NA|NA|TRBV5-1
TGCGCCAGCAGCTTGGAAGCTGTCGGCGGAAAGCAGTACTTC
CASSLEAVGGKQYF
>TRBJ1-5|NA|few|TRBV7-2
TGTGCCAGCAGCGTTAGCTCGTGGGCGGCTGGGCAGCCCCAGCATTTT
CASSVSSWAAGQPQHF
>TRBJ1-6|NA|NA|TRBV5-4
TGTGCCAGCAGCTTAGGGGCATCAAATTCACCCCTCCACTTT
CASSLGASNSPLHF
>TRBJ2-1|TRBD1|once|TRBV5-1
TGCGCCAGCAGCGAACAACAGGGGAGCTCCTACAATGAGCAGTTCTTC
CASSEQQGSSYNEQFF
>TRBJ1-1|TRBD1|few|TRBV9
TGTGCCAGCAGCCCTTGGGGGCAGGGGGATATGAACACTGAAGCTTTCTTT
CASSPWGQGDMNTEAFF
>TRBJ1-2|NA|NA|TRBV11-2
TGTGCCAGCAGCCGAGGGCCGGCGTTGACCTATGGCTACACCTTC
CASSRGPALTYGYTF
>TRBJ2-6|TRBD2|NA|TRBV4-1
TGCGCCAGCAGCCAAGGCCAGACAAGGACTAGCTCCGGGGCCAACGTCCTGACTTTC
CASSQGQTRTSSGANVLTF
>TRBJ1-2|NA|few|TRBV7-9
TGTGCCAGCAGCTTAGCAGGGCAGAGTAACTATGGCTACACCTTC
CASSLAGQSNYGYTF
>TRBJ2-1|NA|NA|TRBV28
TGTGCCAGTAGTTCCGGGCGGTTCAACAATGAGCAGTTCTTC
CASSSGRFNNEQFF
>TRBJ1-1|NA|NA|TRBV12-5
TGTGCTAGTGGTCGGGGGGGACGCACTGAAGCTTTCTTT
CASGRGGRTEAFF
>TRBJ1-5|NA|NA|TRBV7-2
TGTGCCAGCAGCTCCACTCCACAGGGAGGCAATCAGCCCCAGCATTTT
CASSSTPQGGNQPQHF
>TRBJ1-1|NA|NA|TRBV7-8
TGTGCCAGCAGCCAGGGACGTATGAACACTGAAGCTTTCTTT
CASSQGRMNTEAFF
>TRBJ2-1|NA|NA|TRBV18
TGTGCCAGCTCACGGGACCCTTACAATGAGCAGTTCTTC
CASSRDPYNEQFF
>TRBJ2-3|NA|NA|TRBV20-1
TGCAGTGCGCATGATACAGATACGCAGTATTTT
CSAHDTDTQYF
>TRBJ2-4|NA|NA|TRBV28
TGTGCCAGCAGTTGGTCCAGCGAGACTCACATTCAGTACTTC
CASSWSSETHIQYF
>TRBJ1-5|NA|NA|TRBV6-5
TGTGCCACCGGATCGGGGTCCCAGCCCCAGCATTTT
CATGSGSQPQHF
>TRBJ2-2|NA|NA|TRBV7-3
TGTGCCAGCAGCTTACAGGAGGCGGGGGAGCTGTTTTTT
CASSLQEAGELFF
>TRBJ2-4|NA|NA|TRBV7-2
TGTGCCAGCAGCTTAGTGATGGAAAACATTCAGTACTTC
CASSLVMENIQYF
>TRBJ2-4|TRBD1|NA|TRBV5-1
TGCGCCAGCGCCCGGGACAGCCTTCAAGACGCCAAAAACATTCAGTACTTC
CASARDSLQDAKNIQYF
>TRBJ1-1|NA|NA|TRBV9
TGTGCCAGCAGCGTAGGCGGCACCAACACTGAAGCTTTCTTT
CASSVGGTNTEAFF
>TRBJ2-1|NA|NA|TRBV11-3
TGTGCCAGCAGCTTAGGGACAGAAAACAATGAGCAGTTCTTC
CASSLGTENNEQFF
>TRBJ2-1|TRBD2|NA|TRBV30
TGTGCCTGGATGTATGGTAGCGGGAGGGGGGAGCAGTTCTTC
CAWMYGSGRGEQFF
>TRBJ2-2|NA|NA|TRBV7-3
TGTGCCAGCAGCCCACCCGCCGGGACAAGGAACACCGGGGAGCTGTTTTTT
CASSPPAGTRNTGELFF
>TRBJ2-5|NA|NA|TRBV27
TGTGCCAGCAGCGAGGAGGGGCGTGATACCCAGTACTTC
CASSEEGRDTQYF
>TRBJ2-1|TRBD2|once|TRBV6-4
TGTGCCAGCAGTAATCTAGCGGGTTCCTACAATGAGCAGTTCTTC
CASSNLAGSYNEQFF
>TRBJ2-2|TRBD2|NA|TRBV28
TGTGCCAGCAAGGAGGGAGCGGGAGATCACGGGGAGCTGTTTTTT
CASKEGAGDHGELFF
>TRBJ2-1|TRBD2|few|TRBV11-2
TGTGCCAGCAGCTTTTCCAGCGGGAGGGCCATTAATGAGCAGTTCTTC
CASSFSSGRAINEQFF
>TRBJ1-5|NA|few|TRBV5-6
TGTGCCAGCAGCCTGACAGGTTCAGGGCCCCAGCATTTT
CASSLTGSGPQHF
>TRBJ2-1|TRBD1|NA|TRBV13
TGTGCCAGCAGCAAATACCGCCGGGACAGGGGGAGGGCCTCCTACAATGAGCAGTTCTTC
CASSKYRRDRGRASYNEQFF
>TRBJ2-1|TRBD1|NA|TRBV28
TGTGCCAGCAGTTCATCCCCTACAGGGGACGATTTCAATGAGCAGTTCTTC
CASSSSPTGDDFNEQFF
>TRBJ2-3|TRBD2|NA|TRBV9
TGTGCCAGCAGCCTCGGGACTAGCGGGATCGGGGATACGCAGTATTTT
CASSLGTSGIGDTQYF
>TRBJ1-2|TRBD1|NA|TRBV27
TGTGCCAGCAGTACAGGGGGTTTTGGCTACACCTTC
CASSTGGFGYTF
>TRBJ2-1|NA|NA|TRBV7-8
TGTGCCAGCAGTTTGAGAAGCCGGGAACTCCTGTACAATGAGCAGTTCTTC
CASSLRSRELLYNEQFF
>TRBJ1-4|TRBD1|NA|TRBV5-1
TGCGCCAGCAGCCCTCTCCCCGGGACAGGGTTGGAAAAACTGTTTTTT
CASSPLPGTGLEKLFF
>TRBJ1-1|NA|NA|TRBV21-1
TGTGCCAGCATAGAGGGCCCTGGGAACACTGAAGCTTTCTTT
CASIEGPGNTEAFF
>TRBJ1-2|NA|few|TRBV7-9
TGTGCCAGCGCATCATTACAGGGAGGGGGCTACACCTTC
CASASLQGGGYTF
>TRBJ1-1|NA|NA|TRBV11-2
TGTGCCAGCGGTCCAGGAAAAGGACAGTCCACCTACACTGAAGCTTTCTTT
CASGPGKGQSTYTEAFF
>TRBJ2-2|NA|NA|TRBV9
TGTGCCAGCAGCGTAGGGGTTGATAGGGAGCTGTTTTTT
CASSVGVDRELFF
>TRBJ1-1|TRBD1|once|TRBV7-9
TGTGCCAGCAGCGAAACACAGGGGGCAGCGCGCAACACTGAAGCTTTCTTT
CASSETQGAARNTEAFF
>TRBJ2-2|TRBD2|NA|TRBV5-3
TGTGCCAGAAGCTCGGGACTAGCGGGGGAGGTCGGGGAGCTGTTTTTT
CARSSGLAGEVGELFF
>TRBJ1-4|TRBD1|NA|TRBV28
TGTGCCAGCAGTCTAACAGGGGGCGCGGGTGAAAAACTGTTTTTT
CASSLTGGAGEKLFF
>TRBJ2-3|NA|NA|TRBV18
TGTGCCAGCTCACCATCGACTACCACAGATACGCAGTATTTT
CASSPSTTTDTQYF